This T cell receptor (beta chain) was sequenced in a study of T cell repertoires in breast cancer (dated by TCRdb to between 2015 and 2016). Study-wide context: Tumors, lymph nodes and peripheral blood lymphocytes from breast cancer patients, as well as peripheral blood from healthy control donors, were profiled. On average, about 550,000 sequences per sample and about 11 reads per input cell were obtained by sequencing. Controls included nine healthy donors of an age range similar to the patients. After being minced and digested with Liberase and DNase, tumors and tumor-involved lymph nodes were passed through 70-um and 40-um filters. Because breast cancer has a low mutational burden and common mutations are rare, the study reasoned that TCRs shared between breast cancer patients would target shared antigens. Blood samples were separated by Ficoll, whereas tumor-free lymph nodes were processed without any enzymatic digestion. The majority of the 20 or so patient tumors analyzed for shared TCRs were ER+/PR+.

The study used an expanded emulsion RT-PCR method with primers for all TCR V genes to analyze paired alpha-beta TCRs of CD8+ T cells. CD8+ T cells were isolated with a CD8 positive selection kit and were then incubated overnight in roughly 9.1 IU/mL IL-2 prior to emulsion RT-PCR. Library method: emulsion pairing. Unpaired genes were suppressed in a second nested PCR with blocking oligos, after which Illumina adaptors and barcodes were added in a third nested PCR. Between roughly 5,000 and 260,000 T cells, along with C-region, Stepout and V-region primers, were included in each emulsion RT-PCR master mix. The Micellula Emulsion and Purification Kit was used to make the emulsions, and Qiagen OneStep RT-PCR reagents were used for RT-PCR. Pooled libraries were sequenced with paired-end 2 x 250 reads on an Illumina MiSeq. The paper's processing steps were these. In Galaxy, read pairs were joined and then clipped at the engineered overlap into separate alpha and beta files, and any unclipped reads were discarded. Alpha-beta pairs were assigned with CompleteTCR, a MiTCR-based pipeline that links chains sharing read cluster identifiers using an R script. TCR sequences that were observed only once, representing about 1-3.1%, were removed as potential sequencing errors. TCRdb reprocessed the public reads (quality trimming at Q25 with fastp, clone calling with MiXCR) and kept in-frame beta chains. Identical CDR3 proteins give one entry, which carries the most common genes and DNA. The authors' filters were not applied to this entry. In this sample the table shows roughly 500 distinct CDR3 sequences, 28% of which occur a single time. Of the sample, approximately 70% is held by the ten largest clones.

There are 16 amino acids in the CDR3, from cysteine to phenylalanine inclusive. Of the read, only the CDR3 DNA is kept; its 48 bases are in frame from base 1. In the germline V gene, CDR1 corresponds to MGHRA and CDR2 to YSYEKL. Paper-wide results and their limitations: Possible tumor specificity was suggested for around 20 TCR pairs that were shared across seven or more patient tumors yet rarely found in control blood. TRBV7 predominance was observed among shared TCRs, which possibly reflected tumor recognition or mispriming bias from eight TRBV7 primers. Genuine antitumor clones may have been missed because singleton TCRs were discarded and only part of each tumor was sampled. Tumor-involved sentinel lymph nodes shared about fourfold more TCRs with matched tumor repertoires than tumor-free nodes (around 8.2% versus 1.8%). Because transcript abundance and primer differences skewed clone recovery, emulsion RT-PCR was regarded as qualitative rather than quantitative. Shared TCRs were encoded by various nucleotide sequences, which suggests selection and expansion based on antigen.

To note about this clonotype: There is no known antigen for this receptor. The junction differs from germline at one of its ends, possibly a read error.

Material: CD8+ T cells. The receptor's source is a pool of human donors with breast cancer or a healthy control (not recorded which). The sequence joins TRBV4-1 to TRBJ1-2, with 8 bases in between that match TRBD1. The DNA reads as follows: TGCGCCAGCAGCCAAGATTCAGGGGGCGCGAACTATGGCTACGCCTTT. This sequence encodes CASSQDSGGANYGYAF.